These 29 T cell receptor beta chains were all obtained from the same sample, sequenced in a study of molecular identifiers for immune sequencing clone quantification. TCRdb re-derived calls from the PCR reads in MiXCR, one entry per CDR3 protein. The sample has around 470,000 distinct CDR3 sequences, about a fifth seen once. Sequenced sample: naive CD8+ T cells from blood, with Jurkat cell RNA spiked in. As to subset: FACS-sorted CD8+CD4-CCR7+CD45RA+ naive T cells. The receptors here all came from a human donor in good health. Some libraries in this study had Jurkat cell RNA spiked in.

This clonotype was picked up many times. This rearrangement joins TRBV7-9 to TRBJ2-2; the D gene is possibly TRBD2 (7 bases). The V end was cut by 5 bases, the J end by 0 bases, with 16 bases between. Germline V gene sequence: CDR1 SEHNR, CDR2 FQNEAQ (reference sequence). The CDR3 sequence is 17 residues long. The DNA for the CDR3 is TGTGCCAGCAGCCCAATTACGGGGGGCGCGAACACCGGGGAGCTGTTTTTT. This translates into CASSPITGGANTGELFF.

The CDR3 reads CASSLAYAGGYQETQYF. CDR3 in DNA: TGTGCCAGCAGCTTAGCCTACGCGGGGGGGTACCAAGAGACCCAGTACTTC. The chain has TRBV7-2 and TRBJ2-5; 9 bases line up with TRBD2. J gave up 0 bases and V 0 bases, and 5 bases lay outside the gene matches. The CDR3 has 17 amino acids. Germline V gene data show CDR1 as SGHTA and CDR2 as FQGNSA.

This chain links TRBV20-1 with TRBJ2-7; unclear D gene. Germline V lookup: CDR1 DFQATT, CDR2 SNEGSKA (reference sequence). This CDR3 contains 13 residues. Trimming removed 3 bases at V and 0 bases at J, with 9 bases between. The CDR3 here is CSARDQLSYEQYF. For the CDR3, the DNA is TGCAGTGCTAGGGACCAACTCTCCTACGAGCAGTACTTC.

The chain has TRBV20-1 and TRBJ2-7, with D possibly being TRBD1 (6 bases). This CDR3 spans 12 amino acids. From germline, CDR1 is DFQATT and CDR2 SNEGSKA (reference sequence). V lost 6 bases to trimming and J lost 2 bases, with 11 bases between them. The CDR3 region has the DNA TGCAGTGCGGAGGACAGCCCCTACGAGCAGTACTTC. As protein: CSAEDSPYEQYF.

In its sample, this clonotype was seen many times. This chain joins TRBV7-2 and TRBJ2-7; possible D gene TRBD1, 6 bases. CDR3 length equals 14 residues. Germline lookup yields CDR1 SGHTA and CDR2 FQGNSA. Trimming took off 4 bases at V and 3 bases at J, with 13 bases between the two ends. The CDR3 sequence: CASSWAGADYEQYF. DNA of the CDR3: TGTGCCAGCAGCTGGGCAGGGGCAGACTACGAGCAGTACTTC.

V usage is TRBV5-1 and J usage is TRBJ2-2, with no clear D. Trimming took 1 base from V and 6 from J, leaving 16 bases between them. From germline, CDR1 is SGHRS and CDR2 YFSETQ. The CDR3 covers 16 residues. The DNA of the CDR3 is TGCGCCAGCAGCTTGCAACGGCCTGCTGATCCCGGGGAGCTGTTTTTT. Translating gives CASSLQRPADPGELFF.

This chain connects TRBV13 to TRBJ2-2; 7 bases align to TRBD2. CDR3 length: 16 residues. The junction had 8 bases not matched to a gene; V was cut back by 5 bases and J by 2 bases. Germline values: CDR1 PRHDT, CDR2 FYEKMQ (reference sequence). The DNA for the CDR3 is TGTGCCAGCAGCCCAATCGAGCGGGGTAACACCGGGGAGCTGTTTTTT. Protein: CASSPIERGNTGELFF.

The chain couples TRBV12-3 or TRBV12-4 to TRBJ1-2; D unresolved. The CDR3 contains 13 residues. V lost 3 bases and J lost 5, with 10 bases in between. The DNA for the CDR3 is TGTGCCAGCAGTTTTAACAGAGCGTATGGCTACACCTTC. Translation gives CASSFNRAYGYTF.

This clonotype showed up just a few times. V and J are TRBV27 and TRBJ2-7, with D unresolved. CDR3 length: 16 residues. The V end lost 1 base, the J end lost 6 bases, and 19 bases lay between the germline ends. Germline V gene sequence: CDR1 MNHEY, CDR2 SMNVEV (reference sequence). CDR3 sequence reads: CASSLYPGPRRGEQYF. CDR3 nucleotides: TGTGCCAGCAGTTTATATCCTGGACCCAGGAGAGGCGAGCAGTACTTC.

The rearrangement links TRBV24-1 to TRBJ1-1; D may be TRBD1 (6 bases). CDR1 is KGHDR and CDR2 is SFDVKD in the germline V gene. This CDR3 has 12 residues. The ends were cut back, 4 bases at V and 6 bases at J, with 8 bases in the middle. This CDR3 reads CATSETGSEAFF. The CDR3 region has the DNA TGTGCCACCAGTGAGACAGGTTCTGAAGCTTTCTTT.

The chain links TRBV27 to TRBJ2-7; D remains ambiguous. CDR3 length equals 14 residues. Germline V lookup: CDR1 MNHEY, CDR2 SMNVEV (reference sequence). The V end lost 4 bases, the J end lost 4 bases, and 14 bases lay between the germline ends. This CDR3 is CASSSSGRRYEQYF. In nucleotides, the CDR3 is TGTGCCAGCAGTTCATCGGGCAGGAGATACGAGCAGTACTTC.

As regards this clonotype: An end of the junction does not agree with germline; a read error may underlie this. Written as DNA, the CDR3 is TGTGCCGGCAGCTTAGCATCAGGGTCCTACGAGCAGTACTTC. Translation: CAGSLASGSYEQYF. J is TRBJ2-7 and V is TRBV7-2; a weak D match, TRBD1 (5 bases). The germline gives CDR1 SGHTA, CDR2 FQGNSA. This CDR3 spans 14 amino acids.

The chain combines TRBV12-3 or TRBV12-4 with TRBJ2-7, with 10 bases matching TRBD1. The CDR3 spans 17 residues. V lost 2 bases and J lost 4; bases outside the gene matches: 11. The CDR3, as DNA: TGTGCCAGCAGTTTATCCCTGTTTGGGACAGGGGTGTACGAGCAGTACTTC. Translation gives CASSLSLFGTGVYEQYF.

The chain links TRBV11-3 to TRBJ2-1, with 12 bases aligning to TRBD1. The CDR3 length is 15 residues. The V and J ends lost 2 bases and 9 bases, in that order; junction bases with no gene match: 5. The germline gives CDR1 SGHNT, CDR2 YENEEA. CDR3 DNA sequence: TGTGCCAGCAGCTTACCGGGACAGGGGGCTGCTGAGCAGTTCTTC. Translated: CASSLPGQGAAEQFF.

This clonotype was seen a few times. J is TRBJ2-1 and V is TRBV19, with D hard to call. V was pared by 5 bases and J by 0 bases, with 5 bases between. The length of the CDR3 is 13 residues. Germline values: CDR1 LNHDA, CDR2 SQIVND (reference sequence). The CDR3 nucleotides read TGTGCCAGTAGTCGGTACTCCTACAATGAGCAGTTCTTC. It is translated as CASSRYSYNEQFF.

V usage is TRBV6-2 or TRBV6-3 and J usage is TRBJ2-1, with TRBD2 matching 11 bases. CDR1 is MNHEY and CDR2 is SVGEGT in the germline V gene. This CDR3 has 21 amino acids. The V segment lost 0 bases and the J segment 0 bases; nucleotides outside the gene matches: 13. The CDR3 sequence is CASSYSGIAGGRAVSYNEQFF. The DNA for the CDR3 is TGTGCCAGCAGTTACTCGGGAATAGCGGGAGGGCGAGCCGTCTCCTACAATGAGCAGTTCTTC.

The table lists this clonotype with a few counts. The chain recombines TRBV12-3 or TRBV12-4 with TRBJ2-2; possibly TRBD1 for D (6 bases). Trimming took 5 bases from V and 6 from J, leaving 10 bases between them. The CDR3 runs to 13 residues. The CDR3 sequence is CASSTGFPGELFF. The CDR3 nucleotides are TGTGCCAGCAGTACAGGGTTCCCCGGGGAGCTGTTTTTT.

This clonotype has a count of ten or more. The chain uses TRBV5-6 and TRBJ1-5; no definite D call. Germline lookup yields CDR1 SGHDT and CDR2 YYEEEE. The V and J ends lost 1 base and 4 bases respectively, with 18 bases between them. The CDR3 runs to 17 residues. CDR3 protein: CASSLLRGRLGNQPQHF. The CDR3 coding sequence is TGTGCCAGCAGCTTGTTGCGGGGTAGACTAGGAAATCAGCCCCAGCATTTT. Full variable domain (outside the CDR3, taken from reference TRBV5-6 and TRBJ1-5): DAGVTQSPTHLIKTRGQQVTLRCSPKSGHDTVSWYQQALGQGPQFIFQYYEEEERQRGNFPDRFSGHQFPNYSSELNVNALLLGDSALYLCASSLLRGRLGNQPQHFGDGTRLSIL.

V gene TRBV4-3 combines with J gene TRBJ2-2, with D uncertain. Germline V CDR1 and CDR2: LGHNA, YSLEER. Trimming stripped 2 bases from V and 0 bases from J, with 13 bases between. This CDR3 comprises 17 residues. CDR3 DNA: TGCGCCAGCAGCCAATTTTCACATCTCGCGAACACCGGGGAGCTGTTTTTT. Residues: CASSQFSHLANTGELFF.

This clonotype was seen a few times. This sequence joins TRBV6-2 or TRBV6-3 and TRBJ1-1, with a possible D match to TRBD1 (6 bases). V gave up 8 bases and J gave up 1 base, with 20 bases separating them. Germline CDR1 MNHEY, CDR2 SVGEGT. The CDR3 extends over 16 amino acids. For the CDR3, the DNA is TGTGCCAGCGAGCAGGGATACACACAGGGGAACACTGAAGCTTTCTTT. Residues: CASEQGYTQGNTEAFF.

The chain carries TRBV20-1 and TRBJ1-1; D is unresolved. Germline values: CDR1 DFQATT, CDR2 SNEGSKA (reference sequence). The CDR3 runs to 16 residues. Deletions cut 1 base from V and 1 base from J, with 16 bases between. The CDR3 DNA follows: TGCAGTGCTAGAGCCCCGTTAGGCCCTTCGAACACTGAAGCTTTCTTT. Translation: CSARAPLGPSNTEAFF.

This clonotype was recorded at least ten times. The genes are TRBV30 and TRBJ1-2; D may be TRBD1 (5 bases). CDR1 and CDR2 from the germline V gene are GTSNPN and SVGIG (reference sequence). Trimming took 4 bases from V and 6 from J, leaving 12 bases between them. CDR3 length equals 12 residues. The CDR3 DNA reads TGTGCCTGGAATTCGGGGACTGATGGCTACACCTTC. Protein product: CAWNSGTDGYTF.

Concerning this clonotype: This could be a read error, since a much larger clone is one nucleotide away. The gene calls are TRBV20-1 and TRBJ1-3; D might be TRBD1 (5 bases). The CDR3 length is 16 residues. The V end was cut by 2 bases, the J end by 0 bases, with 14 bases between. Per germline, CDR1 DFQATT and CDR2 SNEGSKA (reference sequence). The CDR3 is CSARSPMGDSGNTIYF. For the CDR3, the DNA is TGCAGTGCTAGATCTCCAATGGGGGACTCTGGAAACACCATATATTTT.

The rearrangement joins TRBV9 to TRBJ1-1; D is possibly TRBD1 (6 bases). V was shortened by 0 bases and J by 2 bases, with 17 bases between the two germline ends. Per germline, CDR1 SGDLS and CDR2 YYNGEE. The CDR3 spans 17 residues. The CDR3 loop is CASSVDSARTANTEAFF. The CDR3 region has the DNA TGTGCCAGCAGCGTAGACTCTGCTCGGACAGCTAACACTGAAGCTTTCTTT.

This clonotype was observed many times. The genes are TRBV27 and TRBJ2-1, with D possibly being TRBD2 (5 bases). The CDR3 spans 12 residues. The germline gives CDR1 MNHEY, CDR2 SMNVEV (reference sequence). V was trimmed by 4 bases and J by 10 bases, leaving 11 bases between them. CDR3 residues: CASSYGSREQFF. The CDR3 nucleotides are TGTGCCAGCAGTTATGGGAGTCGGGAGCAGTTCTTC.

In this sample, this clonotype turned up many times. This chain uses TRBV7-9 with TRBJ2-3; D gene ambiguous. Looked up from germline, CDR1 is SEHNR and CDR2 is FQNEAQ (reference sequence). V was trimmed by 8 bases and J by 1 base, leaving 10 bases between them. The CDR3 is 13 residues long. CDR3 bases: TGTGCCAGCTGCTATCCGGGCACAGATACGCAGTATTTT. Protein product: CASCYPGTDTQYF.

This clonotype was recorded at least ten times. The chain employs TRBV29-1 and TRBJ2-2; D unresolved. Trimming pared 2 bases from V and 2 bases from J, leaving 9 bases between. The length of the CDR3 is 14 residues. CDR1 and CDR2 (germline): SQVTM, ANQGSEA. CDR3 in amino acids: CSVERRSNTGELFF. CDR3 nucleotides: TGCAGCGTTGAACGGCGGTCAAACACCGGGGAGCTGTTTTTT.

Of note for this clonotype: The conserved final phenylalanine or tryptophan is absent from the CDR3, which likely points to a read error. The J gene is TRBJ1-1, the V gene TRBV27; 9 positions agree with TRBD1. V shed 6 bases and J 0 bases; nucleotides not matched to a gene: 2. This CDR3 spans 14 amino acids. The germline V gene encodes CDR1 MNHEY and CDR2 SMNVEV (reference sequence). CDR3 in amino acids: CASRQGALNTEAFL. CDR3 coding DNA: TGTGCCAGCAGACAGGGGGCCCTGAACACTGAAGCTTTCCTT.

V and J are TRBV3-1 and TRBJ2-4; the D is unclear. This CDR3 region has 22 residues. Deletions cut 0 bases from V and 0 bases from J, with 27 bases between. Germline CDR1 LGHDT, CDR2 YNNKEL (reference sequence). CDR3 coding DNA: TGTGCCAGCAGCCAAGATCAGGCTTTGGTGGGCTCCTATTCCCTAGCCAAAAACATTCAGTACTTC. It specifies CASSQDQALVGSYSLAKNIQYF.